A selection of T cell receptor beta chains follows, all from one sample in a study of OX40 agonist ivuxolimab in advanced cancers. Assay: immunoSEQ multiplex PCR; the TCRdb copy retains only in-frame clones and omits some. The sample contains about 60,000 clones, more than 85% of which appear only once. This specimen consisted of CD4+ or CD8+ T cells sorted from blood, obtained in a trial of the OX40 agonist ivuxolimab. The receptors come from an adult with an advanced solid tumor such as melanoma, head and neck, liver or kidney cancer. Both conserved end residues are part of each CDR3. The order of the fields is CDR3 length, V gene, D gene, clone size, J gene, CDR3 protein, CDR3 DNA. A D gene is named only where the DNA matches it firmly. Only some rows state a clone size, as once, few, many or a class for expanded clones.

14	TRBV5-4	.	.	TRBJ2-5	CASSLVPPRETQYF	TGTGCCAGCAGCTTGGTACCCCCGCGCGAGACCCAGTACTTC
14	TRBV5-1	.	.	TRBJ1-2	CASSETTGNYGYTF	TGCGCCAGCAGCGAAACCACCGGTAACTATGGCTACACCTTC
14	TRBV7-2	.	.	TRBJ2-7	CASNRGTEHYEQYF	TGTGCCAGCAACCGGGGAACGGAACACTACGAGCAGTACTTC
14	TRBV27	TRBD1	.	TRBJ1-1	CASSRDSMNTEAFF	TGTGCCAGCAGTCGGGACAGCATGAACACTGAAGCTTTCTTT
12	TRBV30	.	.	TRBJ1-3	CAWRWGGNTIYF	TGTGCCTGGAGGTGGGGCGGAAACACCATATATTTT
15	TRBV5-8	TRBD2	.	TRBJ2-5	CASSPARGGLETQYF	TGTGCCAGCAGCCCTGCCCGGGGGGGCCTGGAGACCCAGTACTTC
15	TRBV6-6	TRBD1	once	TRBJ2-7	CASRTVGGRSYEQYF	TGTGCCAGCAGAACAGTAGGGGGCCGGTCCTACGAGCAGTACTTC
14	TRBV5-1	.	.	TRBJ1-6	CASSQGSDNSPLHF	TGCGCCAGCAGTCAGGGATCCGATAATTCACCCCTCCACTTT
15	TRBV30	.	.	TRBJ1-4	CAWSSRGRGGEKLFF	TGTGCCTGGAGTTCGAGGGGCCGCGGGGGTGAAAAACTGTTTTTT
16	TRBV27	.	.	TRBJ2-4	CASSPWSDSAKNIQYF	TGTGCCAGCAGTCCCTGGTCGGACTCCGCCAAAAACATTCAGTACTTC
13	TRBV7-3	.	.	TRBJ2-1	CASSLSSYNEQFF	TGTGCCAGCAGCTTGAGCTCCTACAATGAGCAGTTCTTC
12	TRBV4-1	.	once	TRBJ1-1	CASSWRGTEAFF	TGCGCCAGCAGCTGGAGGGGCACTGAAGCTTTCTTT
15	TRBV9	.	.	TRBJ1-5	CASSPRGAGFQPQHF	TGTGCCAGCAGCCCGCGAGGGGCTGGGTTTCAGCCCCAGCATTTT
11	TRBV11-3	.	.	TRBJ2-7	CASSSRAEQYF	TGTGCCAGCAGCTCCAGGGCGGAGCAGTACTTC
15	TRBV6-1	.	.	TRBJ1-4	CASSEAPGLNEKLFF	TGTGCCAGCAGTGAAGCACCGGGGCTTAATGAAAAACTGTTTTTT
13	TRBV4-3	.	once	TRBJ2-7	CASSQATSYEQYF	TGCGCCAGCAGCCAAGCCACCTCCTACGAGCAGTACTTC
15	TRBV4-1	TRBD2	.	TRBJ2-7	CASSLTGGGTYEQYF	TGCGCCAGCAGCCTCACGGGGGGAGGTACCTACGAGCAGTACTTC
15	TRBV11-2	TRBD1	.	TRBJ1-6	CASSSWDRTNSPLHF	TGTGCCAGCAGCTCCTGGGACAGAACTAATTCACCCCTCCACTTT
15	TRBV7-2	TRBD1	.	TRBJ1-5	CASSPGQGANQPQHF	TGTGCCAGCAGCCCCGGACAGGGGGCGAATCAGCCCCAGCATTTT
16	TRBV4-3	.	few	TRBJ1-1	CASSQFGGMWNTEAFF	TGCGCCAGCAGCCAATTCGGGGGCATGTGGAACACTGAAGCTTTCTTT
16	TRBV5-6	.	.	TRBJ2-2	CASSTAGTANTGELFF	TGTGCCAGCAGCACGGCTGGGACTGCGAACACCGGGGAGCTGTTTTTT
11	TRBV6-6	.	.	TRBJ1-2	CATKLGYGYTF	TGTGCCACCAAGTTAGGGTATGGCTACACCTTC
14	TRBV5-1	TRBD2	.	TRBJ2-5	CASSLERGEETQYF	TGCGCCAGCAGCCTTGAGCGGGGGGAAGAGACCCAGTACTTC
13	TRBV19	.	.	TRBJ2-3	CASSPTGADTQYF	TGTGCCAGTAGTCCCACTGGGGCAGATACGCAGTATTTT
13	TRBV11-3	.	.	TRBJ1-1	CASSFQENTEAFF	TGTGCCAGCAGCTTCCAGGAGAACACTGAAGCTTTCTTT
18	TRBV28	TRBD1	.	TRBJ1-5	CASSALDRGRVSNQPQHF	TGTGCCAGCAGTGCGCTGGACAGGGGCCGAGTGAGCAATCAGCCCCAGCATTTT
14	TRBV5-1	.	.	TRBJ1-2	CASSLGGENYGYTF	TGCGCCAGCAGCCTCGGGGGGGAAAACTATGGCTACACCTTC